This TCR beta chain came from a study of memory CD4+ T cells and cytomegalovirus serostatus. As for the study in general: Of the healthy Belgian adults, several were CMV seropositive and 20 to 30 seronegative.

Single viable CD3+CD4+CD8-CD45RO+ cells were sorted as the memory CD4+ T cells. CD4+ T cells were isolated by positive magnetic selection. Profiling relied on immunoSEQ multiplex PCR, and the TCRdb table lists in-frame clones only, not all of them. This sample yields around 44,000 clones, of which just under 80% are seen a single time; around 0.6% belongs to the top ten. A single count supports this clone. In germline, CDR1 is SGHTA, CDR2 FQGNSA. The CDR3 covers 15 residues. V gave up 5 bases and J gave up 2 bases, with 15 bases separating them. The sequence came from an adult in good health and CMV-seronegative. This chain uses TRBV7-2 with TRBJ2-5; D may match TRBD1 or TRBD2 (5 bases each). Sequenced input: memory CD4+ T cells from blood. For the CDR3, the DNA is TGTGCCAGCAGCCGCATTGGGACCCAACAAGAGACCCAGTACTTC. Translating it yields CASSRIGTQQETQYF.